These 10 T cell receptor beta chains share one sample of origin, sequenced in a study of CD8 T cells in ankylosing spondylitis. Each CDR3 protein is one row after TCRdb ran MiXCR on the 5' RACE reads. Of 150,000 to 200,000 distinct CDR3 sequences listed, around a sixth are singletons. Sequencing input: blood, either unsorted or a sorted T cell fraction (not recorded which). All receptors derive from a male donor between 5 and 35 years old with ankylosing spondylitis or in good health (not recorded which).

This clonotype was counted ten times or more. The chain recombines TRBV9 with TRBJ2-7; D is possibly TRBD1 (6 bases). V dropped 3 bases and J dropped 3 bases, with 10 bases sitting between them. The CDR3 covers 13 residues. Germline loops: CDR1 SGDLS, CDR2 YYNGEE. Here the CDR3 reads CASSGGDNYEQYV. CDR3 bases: TGTGCCAGCAGCGGAGGGGACAACTACGAGCAGTACGTC.

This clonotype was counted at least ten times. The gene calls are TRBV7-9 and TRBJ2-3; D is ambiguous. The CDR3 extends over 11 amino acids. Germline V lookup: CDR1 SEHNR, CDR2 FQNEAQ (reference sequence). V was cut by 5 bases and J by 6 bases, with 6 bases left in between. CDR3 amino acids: CASSHGDTQYF. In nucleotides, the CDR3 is TGTGCCAGCAGCCACGGTGATACGCAGTATTTT. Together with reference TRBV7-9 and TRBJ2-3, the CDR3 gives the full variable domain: DTGVSQNPRHKITKRGQNVTFRCDPISEHNRLYWYRQTLGQGPEFLTYFQNEAQLEKSRLLSDRFSAERPKGSFSTLEIQRTEQGDSAMYLCASSHGDTQYFGPGTRLTVL.

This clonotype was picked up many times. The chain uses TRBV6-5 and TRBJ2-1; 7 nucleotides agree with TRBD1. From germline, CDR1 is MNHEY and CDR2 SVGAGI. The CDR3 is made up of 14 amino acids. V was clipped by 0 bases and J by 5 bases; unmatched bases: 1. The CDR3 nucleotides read TGTGCCAGCAGTTACTCCGGACAGGACAATGAGCAGTTCTTC. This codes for CASSYSGQDNEQFF.

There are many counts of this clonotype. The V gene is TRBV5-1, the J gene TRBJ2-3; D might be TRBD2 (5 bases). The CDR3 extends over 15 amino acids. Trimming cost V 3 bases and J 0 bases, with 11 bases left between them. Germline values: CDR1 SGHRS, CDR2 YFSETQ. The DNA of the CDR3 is TGCGCCAGCAGCTCCGGTCGCGGGAGCACAGATACGCAGTATTTT. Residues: CASSSGRGSTDTQYF.

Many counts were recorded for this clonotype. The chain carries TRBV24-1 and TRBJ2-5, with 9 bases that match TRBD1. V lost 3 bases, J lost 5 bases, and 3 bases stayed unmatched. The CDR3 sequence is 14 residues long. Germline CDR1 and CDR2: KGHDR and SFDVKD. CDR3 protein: CATSDIGQGETQYF. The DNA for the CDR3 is TGTGCCACCAGTGATATCGGACAGGGGGAGACCCAGTACTTC.

As DNA, the CDR3 is TGCAGCGCCAAGGGGGAGACCAACACCGGGGAGCTGTTTTTT. Its protein product is CSAKGETNTGELFF. The V call is TRBV29-1, the J call TRBJ2-2, with D tentatively TRBD1 (6 bases). CDR1 and CDR2 from the germline V gene are SQVTM and ANQGSEA. Between the trimmed V and J ends, which lost 7 bases and 2 bases, there was a span of 14 bases. This CDR3 comprises 14 residues.

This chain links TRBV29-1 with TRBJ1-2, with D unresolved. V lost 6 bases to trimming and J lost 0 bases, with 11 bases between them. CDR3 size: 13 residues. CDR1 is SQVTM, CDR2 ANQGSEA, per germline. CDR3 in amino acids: CSVDLSANYGYTF. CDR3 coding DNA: TGCAGCGTGGATCTCTCGGCTAACTATGGCTACACCTTC.

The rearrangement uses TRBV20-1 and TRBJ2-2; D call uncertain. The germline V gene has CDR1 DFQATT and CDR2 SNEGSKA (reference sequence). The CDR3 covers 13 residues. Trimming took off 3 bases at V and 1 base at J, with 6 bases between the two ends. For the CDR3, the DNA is TGCAGTGCTAGGCCGGTGAACACCGGGGAGCTGTTTTTT. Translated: CSARPVNTGELFF.

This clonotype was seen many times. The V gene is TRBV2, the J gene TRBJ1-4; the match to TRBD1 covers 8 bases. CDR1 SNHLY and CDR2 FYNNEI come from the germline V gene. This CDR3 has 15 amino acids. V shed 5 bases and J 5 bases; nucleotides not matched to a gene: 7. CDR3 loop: CASSPSGGFNEKLFF. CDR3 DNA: TGTGCCAGCAGTCCCTCAGGGGGCTTCAATGAAAAACTGTTTTTT.

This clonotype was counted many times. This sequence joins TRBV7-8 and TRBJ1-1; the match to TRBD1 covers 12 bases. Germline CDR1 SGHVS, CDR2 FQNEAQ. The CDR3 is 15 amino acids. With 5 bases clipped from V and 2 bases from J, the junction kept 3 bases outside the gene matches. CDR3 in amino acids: CASSPGTGGNTEAFF. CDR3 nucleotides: TGTGCCAGCAGCCCCGGGACAGGGGGCAACACTGAAGCTTTCTTT.